A single TCR beta chain is shown here with its context. Its target is unknown. Donors ranged from roughly 6 to 100 years old and were healthy Caucasians in Russia. Through a sample-barcoded 5' primer and a J-beta primer mix, a second PCR was run for about 6 to 12 cycles. Carrying 12 random nucleotides, a template-switch adaptor labeled each individual cDNA molecule. TCRdb reprocessed the 5' RACE reads via MiXCR and lists one record per CDR3 protein. The sample has around 2 million distinct CDR3 sequences, around 40% seen once. V dropped 1 base and J dropped 5 bases, with 15 bases sitting between them. Germline loops: CDR1 MGHRA, CDR2 YSYEKL. The CDR3 consists of 16 residues. The data were taken from a study of blood T cells in healthy people across ages. Study-level points and caveats: Higher diversity, along with more naive CD4+ cells, distinguished long-lived donors from aged donors.

This TCR was recovered from a human donor in good health. The sample comprised blood. The genes are TRBV4-1 and TRBJ1-5; D is perhaps TRBD1 (5 bases). CDR3 nucleotides: TGCGCCAGCAGCCAAGTAGCCAGGGACCTATATCAGCCCCAGCATTTT. The encoded protein is CASSQVARDLYQPQHF.